Each of the 16 T cell receptor beta chains below was sequenced from the same sample in a study of blood T cell repertoires in COVID-19. Some clones are missing from TCRdb's copy, which holds only in-frame ones; the method was immunoSEQ multiplex PCR. This sample has 200,000 to 250,000 clones, with approximately 81% found just once. The sample consisted of peripheral blood. Receptor source: a woman between 55 and 75 years old who had recovered from COVID-19.

CDR3 nucleotide sequence: TGTGCCAGCAGTTACACAAAACAGGGGAGAGGTCAGCCCCAGCATTTT. The encoded protein is CASSYTKQGRGQPQHF. The chain is built from TRBV6-6 and TRBJ1-5, with 7 bases lining up with TRBD1. Germline CDR1 is MNHNY and CDR2 is SVGAGI (reference sequence). This CDR3 is 16 amino acids long. V shed 2 bases, J shed 6 bases, and the junction held 10 bases outside the gene matches.

The chain carries TRBV7-8 and TRBJ2-1, with D possibly being TRBD2 (6 bases). CDR1 SGHVS and CDR2 FQNEAQ come from the germline V gene. CDR3 length equals 13 residues. V gave up 1 base and J gave up 13 bases, with 14 bases separating them. This CDR3 reads CASSLEGGAGQFF. As DNA, the CDR3 is TGTGCCAGCAGCTTAGAAGGCGGGGCAGGACAGTTCTTC. Looking up the rest from reference TRBV7-8 and TRBJ2-1 gives the full variable domain: GAGVSQSPRYKVAKRGQDVALRCDPISGHVSLFWYQQALGQGPEFLTYFQNEAQLDKSGLPSDRFFAERPEGSVSTLKIQRTQQEDSAVYLCASSLEGGAGQFFGPGTRLTVL.

This sequence joins TRBV2 and TRBJ2-7, with TRBD2 identical over 15 bases. From germline, CDR1 is SNHLY and CDR2 FYNNEI. CDR3 size: 16 residues. Written as DNA, the CDR3 is TGTGCTACAGCAGGGACTAGCGGGGGGCTCGGCTACGAGCAGTACTTC. Its protein is CATAGTSGGLGYEQYF.

CDR3 in DNA: TGTGCCTGGAGATTTTACTCTGGTGAAGCTTTCTTT. This encodes CAWRFYSGEAFF. The chain recombines TRBV30 with TRBJ1-1; D is uncertain. Trimming cost V 3 bases and J 7 bases, with 12 bases left between them. CDR3 size: 12 residues. Germline-derived CDR1 and CDR2 are GTSNPN and SVGIG (reference sequence).

This rearrangement joins TRBV30 to TRBJ1-2; D possibly corresponds to TRBD1 (6 bases). Trimming removed 5 bases from V and 8 bases from J, with 12 bases in between. This CDR3 is built from 11 residues. Germline lookup yields CDR1 GTSNPN and CDR2 SVGIG (reference sequence). The CDR3 reads CAWGGTSGYTF. CDR3 DNA sequence: TGTGCCTGGGGGGGGACATCAGGCTACACCTTC. The whole variable domain, filled in from reference TRBV30 and TRBJ1-2, reads SQTIHQWPATLVQPVGSPLSLECTVEGTSNPNLYWYRQAAGRGLQLLFYSVGIGQISSEVPQNLSASRPQDRQFILSSKKLLLSDSGFYLCAWGGTSGYTFGSGTRLTVV.

The rearrangement uses TRBV5-1 and TRBJ2-5; 12 bases are a match to TRBD2. CDR1 SGHRS and CDR2 YFSETQ come from the germline V gene. V lost 1 base, J lost 1 base, and 14 bases stayed unmatched. The CDR3 runs to 20 residues. CDR3 protein: CASSLNRNPSGGAGQETQYF. The CDR3 DNA sequence: TGCGCCAGCAGCTTGAATAGGAACCCTAGCGGGGGGGCAGGCCAAGAGACCCAGTACTTC.

This clone occurred once. V gene TRBV7-2 combines with J gene TRBJ1-2; TRBD1 might be the D (6 bases). V was pared by 2 bases and J by 8 bases, with 18 bases between. The germline V gene has CDR1 SGHTA and CDR2 FQGNSA. The CDR3 has 15 residues. The CDR3 region is CASSLSRWGGHGYTF. The DNA for the CDR3 is TGTGCCAGCAGCTTATCCCGATGGGGGGGCCACGGCTACACCTTC.

The chain joins TRBV7-9 to TRBJ2-1; D may be TRBD1 (5 bases). The V gene's germline CDR1 is SEHNR and CDR2 FQNEAQ (reference sequence). V was pared by 4 bases and J by 12 bases, with 13 bases between. The CDR3 length is 12 residues. This CDR3 reads CASSSRVGRQFF. Written as DNA, the CDR3 is TGTGCCAGCAGCTCCAGGGTAGGAAGGCAGTTCTTC.

V is TRBV3-1 (or the pseudogene TRBV3-2) and J is TRBJ2-1; 8 nucleotides line up with TRBD2. The V segment lost 4 bases and the J segment 1 base; nucleotides outside the gene matches: 9. CDR3 length equals 17 residues. Germline CDR1 LGHDT, CDR2 YNNKEL (reference sequence). The CDR3 bases are TGTGCCAGCAGCCCTGGGCTAGCGGGTGCGTCCTACAATGAGCAGTTCTTC. This encodes CASSPGLAGASYNEQFF.

This chain uses TRBV4-2 with TRBJ1-3; 8 nucleotides match TRBD1. Germline CDR1 is LGHNA and CDR2 is YNFKEQ. The CDR3 is 19 residues long. V trimming: 4 bases; J trimming: 0 bases; junction bases outside the gene matches: 14. The CDR3 region is CASSPSGTGYFNSGNTIYF. CDR3 sequence (DNA): TGTGCCAGCAGCCCCTCAGGGACAGGCTACTTTAACTCTGGAAACACCATATATTTT.

The chain carries TRBV5-4 and TRBJ2-1; 12 bases align to TRBD2. The CDR3 extends over 16 amino acids. The germline gives CDR1 SGHNT, CDR2 YYREEE (reference sequence). The trim removed 3 bases at V and 9 bases at J, leaving 10 bases unmatched. CDR3 nucleotide sequence: TGTGCCAGCAGCTCCCTAGCGGGGGGGCCGTTCGCTGAGCAGTTCTTC. Translating it yields CASSSLAGGPFAEQFF. Combining the CDR3 with reference TRBV5-4 and TRBJ2-1 gives the whole variable domain ETGVTQSPTHLIKTRGQQVTLRCSSQSGHNTVSWYQQALGQGPQFIFQYYREEENGRGNFPPRFSGLQFPNYSSELNVNALELDDSALYLCASSSLAGGPFAEQFFGPGTRLTVL.

The chain is built from TRBV4-1 and TRBJ2-1; 8 nucleotides align to TRBD2. This CDR3 is 18 amino acids long. From germline, CDR1 is MGHRA and CDR2 YSYEKL. V lost 1 base to trimming and J lost 0 bases; unmatched junction nucleotides: 8. The DNA for the CDR3 is TGCGCCAGCAGCCAAGGGCTAGCGGGTACAAGCTCCTACAATGAGCAGTTCTTC. It translates to CASSQGLAGTSSYNEQFF.

The gene calls are TRBV18 and TRBJ2-3, with D possibly being TRBD1 (6 bases). There are 15 residues in the CDR3. V was cut by 4 bases and J by 0 bases, with 11 bases left in between. Germline CDR1 KGHSH, CDR2 LQKENI. CDR3 loop: CASSQRQASTDTQYF. The DNA of the CDR3 is TGTGCCAGCTCACAACGACAGGCGAGCACAGATACGCAGTATTTT.

This chain connects TRBV19 to TRBJ2-3, with 13 bases that match TRBD2. After removal of 5 bases from V and 1 base from J, the junction contained 6 bases not matched to a gene. The CDR3 consists of 17 residues. Germline V lookup: CDR1 LNHDA, CDR2 SQIVND (reference sequence). CDR3 residues: CASSASGTSGGTDTQYF. As DNA, the CDR3 is TGTGCCAGTAGTGCTTCGGGGACTAGCGGGGGCACAGATACGCAGTATTTT. Supplemented by reference TRBV19 and TRBJ2-3, the full variable domain reads DGGITQSPKYLFRKEGQNVTLSCEQNLNHDAMYWYRQDPGQGLRLIYYSQIVNDFQKGDIAEGYSVSREKKESFPLTVTSAQKNPTAFYLCASSASGTSGGTDTQYFGPGTRLTVL.

The chain is built from TRBV6-5 and TRBJ1-3; a possible D gene is TRBD1 (5 bases). The CDR3 extends over 13 amino acids. Trimming removed 5 bases at V and 1 base at J, with 6 bases between. CDR1 and CDR2 (germline): MNHEY, SVGAGI. CDR3 sequence: CASSQGSGNTIYF. DNA for the CDR3: TGTGCCAGCAGTCAGGGTTCTGGAAACACCATATATTTT.

This clone has ten or more counts. V usage is TRBV28 and J usage is TRBJ1-5, with TRBD1 matching over 9 bases. This CDR3 region has 15 residues. CDR1 is MDHEN, CDR2 SYDVKM, per germline. Trimming cost V 3 bases and J 6 bases; bases outside gene matches: 6. In nucleotides, the CDR3 is TGTGCCAGCAGTTTGGCGGGGACAGGGAGTCAGCCCCAGCATTTT. Translated: CASSLAGTGSQPQHF.